Listed here are 24 T cell receptor beta chains from one sample, sequenced in a study of T cell responses to AZD1222 COVID-19 vaccine. The assay was immunoSEQ multiplex PCR, and TCRdb's table has in-frame clones only and misses some. The sample lists about 96,000 clones; 75% to 90% were seen once. The sample here was peripheral blood, taken on day 0 of AZD1222 vaccination. The receptors originated from an adult in good health.

The rearrangement uses TRBV4-3 and TRBJ1-6, with D possibly TRBD1 on 5 matching bases. CDR1 is LGHNA and CDR2 is YSLEER in the germline V gene. V lost 0 bases and J 5 bases, leaving 8 bases between the germline ends. The CDR3 totals 15 residues. CDR3 sequence reads: CASSQDVGDNSPLHF. CDR3 coding DNA: TGCGCCAGCAGCCAAGATGTGGGGGATAATTCACCCCTCCACTTT.

The chain uses TRBV27 and TRBJ1-2; D remains unclear. This CDR3 has 14 residues. Trimming removed 5 bases at V and 2 bases at J, with 12 bases between. From germline, CDR1 is MNHEY and CDR2 SMNVEV (reference sequence). In DNA form, the CDR3 reads TGTGCCAGCAGTCTCAAGACGGAGAACTATGGCTACACCTTC. This codes for CASSLKTENYGYTF.

This rearrangement joins TRBV24-1 to TRBJ1-2; the D is unclear. The CDR3 spans 15 residues. Germline-derived CDR1 and CDR2 are KGHDR and SFDVKD. With 3 bases removed from V and 7 bases from J, the gap between germline ends came to 17 bases. CDR3 amino acids: CATSDPSGGEIGYTF. CDR3 DNA: TGTGCCACCAGTGATCCCTCGGGTGGGGAAATTGGCTACACCTTC.

This chain links TRBV12-3 or TRBV12-4 with TRBJ1-5; D is uncertain. Trimming took 4 bases from V and 0 from J, leaving 4 bases between them. The CDR3 is 13 amino acids. This CDR3 reads CASSSTSNQPQHF. Written as DNA, the CDR3 is TGTGCCAGCAGTTCGACTAGCAATCAGCCCCAGCATTTT.

The chain carries TRBV11-2 and TRBJ2-3, with 10 bases identical to TRBD2. CDR1 is SGHAT, CDR2 FQNNGV, per germline. V trimming: 0 bases; J trimming: 4 bases; junction bases outside the gene matches: 7. The CDR3 extends over 17 amino acids. CDR3 in amino acids: CASSLDLGAGGPDTQYF. The DNA of the CDR3 is TGTGCCAGCAGCTTAGATCTCGGAGCGGGAGGGCCAGATACGCAGTATTTT.

The V call is TRBV18, the J call TRBJ2-4; D remains ambiguous. The V gene lost 0 bases and the J gene lost 1 base, with 7 bases spanning the gap. Germline V gene data show CDR1 as KGHSH and CDR2 as LQKENI. The CDR3 length is 15 residues. Here the CDR3 DNA reads TGTGCCAGCTCACCACCTTCAGATGCCAAAAACATTCAGTACTTC. This translates into CASSPPSDAKNIQYF.

This chain joins TRBV9 and TRBJ1-5, with D maybe TRBD1 (6 bases). CDR3 length equals 16 residues. CDR1 is SGDLS and CDR2 is YYNGEE in the germline V gene. V lost 4 bases to trimming and J lost 2 bases, with 16 bases between them. CDR3 sequence: CASSSSGQSRNQPQHF. DNA for the CDR3: TGTGCCAGCAGCTCCTCTGGACAGTCCCGCAATCAGCCCCAGCATTTT.

This rearrangement joins TRBV6-5 to TRBJ1-1; D remains unclear. The germline V gene encodes CDR1 MNHEY and CDR2 SVGAGI. This CDR3 contains 13 residues. Trimming took off 7 bases at V and 5 bases at J, with 14 bases between the two ends. The CDR3 spells CASTSAVGTEAFF. CDR3 DNA: TGTGCCAGCACCTCTGCCGTAGGGACTGAAGCTTTCTTT.

The V and J genes are TRBV19 and TRBJ2-6; weak D call: TRBD2 (5 bases). The CDR3 has 18 residues. The V end was cut by 4 bases, the J end by 0 bases, with 16 bases between. From germline, CDR1 is LNHDA and CDR2 SQIVND (reference sequence). This chain's CDR3 is CASSRGVERFSGANVLTF. The CDR3 nucleotides are TGTGCCAGTAGTAGGGGAGTAGAACGCTTCTCTGGGGCCAACGTCCTGACTTTC. Complete variable domain (other parts from reference TRBV19 and TRBJ2-6): DGGITQSPKYLFRKEGQNVTLSCEQNLNHDAMYWYRQDPGQGLRLIYYSQIVNDFQKGDIAEGYSVSREKKESFPLTVTSAQKNPTAFYLCASSRGVERFSGANVLTFGAGSRLTVL.

The CDR3 DNA follows: TGTGCCAGCAGTTTATCGCTGATGACTAATGAAAAACTGTTTTTT. Protein product: CASSLSLMTNEKLFF. The rearrangement joins TRBV27 to TRBJ1-4; D uncertain. CDR3 length: 15 amino acids. V lost 0 bases, J lost 2 bases, and 7 bases lay in between. Germline V CDR1 and CDR2: MNHEY, SMNVEV (reference sequence).

The chain employs TRBV10-3 and TRBJ1-5, with 7 bases lining up with TRBD1. Germline assignment: CDR1 ENHRY and CDR2 SYGVKD. J was trimmed by 6 bases and V by 8 bases; bases with no gene match: 10. This CDR3 has 14 amino acids. The CDR3 DNA is TGTGCCATCTCGGACAGGACGTATGGTCAGCCCCAGCATTTT. Its translation: CAISDRTYGQPQHF.

This clone was seen a handful of times. This chain links TRBV6-2 or TRBV6-3 with TRBJ2-5; 7 bases line up with TRBD2. J was trimmed by 6 bases and V by 2 bases; bases with no gene match: 6. The CDR3 covers 14 residues. Germline V gene lookup returns CDR1 MNHEY and CDR2 SVGEGT. The CDR3 is CASSYGGEVKTQYF. In DNA, the CDR3 is TGTGCCAGCAGTTACGGGGGGGAGGTGAAGACCCAGTACTTC.

The CDR3 here is CASSYSIGGDYEQYF. The CDR3 DNA sequence: TGTGCCAGCAGTTACTCGATAGGGGGGGACTACGAGCAGTACTTC. V gene TRBV6-6 combines with J gene TRBJ2-7, with D perhaps TRBD2 (7 bases). Germline CDR1 is MNHNY and CDR2 is SVGAGI (reference sequence). V lost 0 bases to trimming and J lost 3 bases, with 12 bases between them. This CDR3 spans 15 amino acids.

V gene TRBV5-1 combines with J gene TRBJ2-1, with D maybe TRBD1 (6 bases). Germline V lookup: CDR1 SGHRS, CDR2 YFSETQ. V lost 4 bases and J 0 bases, leaving 17 bases between the germline ends. The CDR3 is made up of 17 amino acids. CDR3 amino acids: CASSAQGQSSSYNEQFF. The CDR3 bases are TGCGCCAGCAGCGCCCAGGGACAATCAAGCTCCTACAATGAGCAGTTCTTC.

The V call is TRBV4-2, the J call TRBJ2-7; 10 bases fit TRBD2. The trim removed 0 bases at V and 6 bases at J, leaving 5 bases unmatched. In germline, CDR1 is LGHNA, CDR2 YNFKEQ. The CDR3 is 15 residues long. As DNA, the CDR3 is TGTGCCAGCAGCCAAGAGGTCACTAGCGGGACCGAGCAGTACTTC. Its protein product is CASSQEVTSGTEQYF.

J is TRBJ1-1 and V is TRBV28, with D unresolved. V was cut by 8 bases and J by 3 bases, with 13 bases left in between. The CDR3 runs to 13 residues. Germline-derived CDR1 and CDR2 are MDHEN and SYDVKM. This CDR3 reads CASGSTLDTEAFF. CDR3 DNA sequence: TGTGCCAGCGGATCGACCCTGGACACTGAAGCTTTCTTT.

The chain is built from TRBV9 and TRBJ2-3; no reliable D call. V dropped 4 bases and J dropped 7 bases, with 19 bases sitting between them. This CDR3 is built from 15 residues. Germline assignment: CDR1 SGDLS and CDR2 YYNGEE. CDR3: CASSPAREEYYTQYF. The CDR3 DNA sequence: TGTGCCAGCAGCCCCGCCCGAGAGGAGTATTATACGCAGTATTTT.

The CDR3 sequence: CASSLVRDSSQPQHF. The CDR3 nucleotides read TGTGCCAGCAGCTTAGTTCGGGATTCCAGTCAGCCCCAGCATTTT. The chain is built from TRBV7-2 and TRBJ1-5, with D uncertain. V shed 1 base and J shed 6 bases, with 13 bases lying between them. This CDR3 has 15 amino acids. Germline loops: CDR1 SGHTA, CDR2 FQGNSA.

The V call is TRBV28, the J call TRBJ2-7, with D maybe TRBD2 (6 bases). The CDR3 loop spans 12 amino acids. Germline V gives CDR1 MDHEN, CDR2 SYDVKM. Trimming removed 5 bases at V and 3 bases at J, with 8 bases between. Written as DNA, the CDR3 is TGTGCCAGCAGTCCGCGGGGCTACGAGCAGTACTTC. Translation gives CASSPRGYEQYF.

V is TRBV28 and J is TRBJ2-7; 7 bases agree with TRBD2. V shed 5 bases and J 2 bases; nucleotides not matched to a gene: 9. The CDR3 has 15 residues. Germline V gene sequence: CDR1 MDHEN, CDR2 SYDVKM. DNA for the CDR3: TGTGCCAGCAGTGGATTAGCGGGTCGGACCTACGAGCAGTACTTC. Residues: CASSGLAGRTYEQYF.

The chain recombines TRBV7-8 with TRBJ2-2; 10 bases line up with TRBD1. In germline, CDR1 is SGHVS, CDR2 FQNEAQ. V was pared by 1 base and J by 5 bases, with 7 bases of the junction left unmatched. The CDR3 is 17 amino acids. DNA for the CDR3: TGTGCCAGCAGCTTAGTAGGGGGACAGGGGTGGACCGGGGAGCTGTTTTTT. As protein: CASSLVGGQGWTGELFF. The full variable domain, with the rest looked up from reference TRBV7-8 and TRBJ2-2, is GAGVSQSPRYKVAKRGQDVALRCDPISGHVSLFWYQQALGQGPEFLTYFQNEAQLDKSGLPSDRFFAERPEGSVSTLKIQRTQQEDSAVYLCASSLVGGQGWTGELFFGEGSRLTVL.

V gene TRBV4-3 combines with J gene TRBJ1-4; the match to TRBD1 covers 7 bases. The ends lost 4 bases at V and 8 bases at J; junction bases unmatched: 10. The CDR3 runs 15 residues. CDR1 is LGHNA, CDR2 YSLEER, per germline. The CDR3 nucleotides are TGCGCCAGCAGCCTACAACAGGGGCCGGGAGAAAAACTGTTTTTT. It is translated as CASSLQQGPGEKLFF.

This clone was seen only a few times. The chain is built from TRBV5-1 and TRBJ1-1; D is unclear. CDR3 size: 14 residues. Per the germline V gene, CDR1 is SGHRS and CDR2 is YFSETQ. V gave up 0 bases and J gave up 1 base, with 7 bases separating them. DNA of the CDR3: TGCGCCAGCAGCTTGGGTCTCGAGAACACTGAAGCTTTCTTT. This sequence encodes CASSLGLENTEAFF.

The CDR3 nucleotides are TGTGCCACCTTCGGGACTAGCGGGAGACAAGATGAGCAGTTCTTC. This sequence encodes CATFGTSGRQDEQFF. V usage is TRBV10-3 and J usage is TRBJ2-1, with TRBD2 matching over 14 bases. The CDR3 spans 15 residues. The germline V gene has CDR1 ENHRY and CDR2 SYGVKD. Germline trimming cut 10 bases from V and 8 bases from J; bases unmatched to any gene: 10.